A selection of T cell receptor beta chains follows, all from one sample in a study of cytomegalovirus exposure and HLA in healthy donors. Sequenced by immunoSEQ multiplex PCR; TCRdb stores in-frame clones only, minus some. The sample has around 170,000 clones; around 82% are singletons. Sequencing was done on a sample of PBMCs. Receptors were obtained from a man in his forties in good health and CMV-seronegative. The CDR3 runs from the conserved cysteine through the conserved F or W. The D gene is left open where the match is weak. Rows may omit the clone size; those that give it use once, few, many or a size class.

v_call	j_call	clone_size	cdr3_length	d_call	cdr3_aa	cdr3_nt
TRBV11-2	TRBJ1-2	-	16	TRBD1	CASSLELGPGGYGYTF	TGTGCCAGCAGCTTAGAACTAGGTCCAGGGGGCTATGGCTACACCTTC
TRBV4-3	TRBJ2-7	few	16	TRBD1	CASSQDTGGFIYEQYF	TGCGCCAGCAGCCAAGATACAGGGGGCTTTATCTACGAGCAGTACTTC
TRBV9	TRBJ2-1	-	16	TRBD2	CASSVYGGRIYNEQFF	TGTGCCAGCAGCGTATACGGCGGGAGGATCTACAATGAGCAGTTCTTC
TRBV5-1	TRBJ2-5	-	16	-	CASSLSLGAVIETQYF	TGCGCCAGCAGCTTGAGTCTGGGGGCGGTAATCGAGACCCAGTACTTC
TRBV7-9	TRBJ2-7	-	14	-	CASSLPQESYEQYF	TGTGCCAGCAGCTTACCCCAGGAATCCTACGAGCAGTACTTC
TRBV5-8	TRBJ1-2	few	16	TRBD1	CASSLGTGGPNYGYTF	TGTGCCAGCAGCTTGGGGACAGGGGGCCCTAACTATGGCTACACCTTC
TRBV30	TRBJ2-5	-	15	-	CAWSTPQGPRETQYF	TGTGCCTGGAGTACCCCACAGGGCCCGAGGGAGACCCAGTACTTC
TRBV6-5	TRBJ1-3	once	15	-	CASRKDAAGGNTIYF	TGTGCCAGCAGGAAGGACGCGGCGGGCGGAAACACCATATATTTT
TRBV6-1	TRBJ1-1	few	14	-	CASSERRGDTEAFF	TGTGCCAGCAGTGAAAGGAGGGGAGACACTGAAGCTTTCTTT
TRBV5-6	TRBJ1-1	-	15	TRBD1	CASRNDRAMNTEAFF	TGTGCCAGCAGAAATGACAGGGCCATGAACACTGAAGCTTTCTTT
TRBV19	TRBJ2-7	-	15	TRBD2	CASTPGLAVSYEQYF	TGTGCCAGTACCCCGGGACTAGCGGTCTCCTACGAGCAGTACTTC
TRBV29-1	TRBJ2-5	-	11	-	CSVRQVETQYF	TGCAGTGTGCGCCAGGTTGAGACCCAGTACTTC
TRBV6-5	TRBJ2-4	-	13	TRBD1	CASRRGLGNIQYF	TGTGCCAGCAGAAGGGGGCTCGGAAACATTCAGTACTTC
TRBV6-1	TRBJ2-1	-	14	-	CASSDPTGVQEQFF	TGTGCCAGCAGTGACCCGACGGGGGTTCAGGAGCAGTTCTTC
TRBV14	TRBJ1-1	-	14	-	CASNQDERFTEAFF	TGTGCCAGCAACCAAGATGAACGGTTCACTGAAGCTTTCTTT
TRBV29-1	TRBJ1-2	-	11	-	CSTGQDYGYTF	TGCAGCACGGGACAAGACTATGGCTACACCTTC
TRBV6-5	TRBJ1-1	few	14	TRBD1	CASSPLTGLFEAFF	TGTGCCAGCAGTCCGCTGACAGGGCTGTTTGAAGCTTTCTTT
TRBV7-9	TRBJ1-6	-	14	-	CASSTDRNYSPLHF	TGTGCCAGCAGCACCGACAGGAACTATTCACCCCTCCACTTT
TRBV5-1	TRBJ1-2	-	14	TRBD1	CASSLTGGINGYTF	TGCGCCAGCAGCTTGACAGGGGGAATAAATGGCTACACCTTC
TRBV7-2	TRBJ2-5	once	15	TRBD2	CASSSSGSRKETQYF	TGTGCCAGCAGCTCTAGCGGGAGTAGGAAAGAGACCCAGTACTTC
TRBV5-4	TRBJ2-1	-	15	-	CASSLDGGSYNEQFF	TGTGCCAGCAGCTTGGACGGGGGTTCCTACAATGAGCAGTTCTTC
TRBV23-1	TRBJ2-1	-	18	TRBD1	CASSQSRGQGAIHNEQFF	TGCGCCAGCAGTCAATCCCGGGGGCAGGGGGCAATCCACAATGAGCAGTTCTTC
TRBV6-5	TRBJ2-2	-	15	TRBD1	CASSSRDRNTGELFF	TGTGCCAGCAGTTCCCGGGACAGAAACACCGGGGAGCTGTTTTTT
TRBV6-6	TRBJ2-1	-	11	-	CASKENNEQFF	TGTGCCAGCAAAGAGAACAATGAGCAGTTCTTC
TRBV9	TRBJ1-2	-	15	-	CASSVAAGAGYGYTF	TGTGCCAGCAGCGTAGCAGCGGGCGCTGGCTATGGCTACACCTTC
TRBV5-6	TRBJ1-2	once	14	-	CASSSREGWGGYTF	TGTGCCAGCAGCTCCAGGGAGGGCTGGGGTGGCTACACCTTC
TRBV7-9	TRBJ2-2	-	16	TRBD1	CASSPPAGGNTGELFF	TGTGCCAGCAGCCCCCCCGCAGGGGGTAACACCGGGGAGCTGTTTTTT
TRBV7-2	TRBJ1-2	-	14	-	CASSLDVGGQGYTF	TGTGCCAGCAGCTTAGATGTCGGGGGTCAGGGCTACACCTTC
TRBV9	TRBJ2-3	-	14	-	CASSVNWSTDTQYF	TGTGCCAGCAGCGTAAACTGGAGCACAGATACGCAGTATTTT
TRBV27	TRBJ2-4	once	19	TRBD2	CASSESPPSGRRGKNIQYF	TGTGCCAGCAGTGAGTCCCCCCCTAGCGGGAGGCGGGGCAAAAACATTCAGTACTTC
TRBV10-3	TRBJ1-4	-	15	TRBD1	CATGTGGTTNEKLFF	TGTGCCACCGGGACAGGGGGTACTACTAATGAAAAACTGTTTTTT
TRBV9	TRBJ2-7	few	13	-	CASSVGPPYEQYF	TGTGCCAGCAGCGTAGGTCCTCCCTACGAGCAGTACTTC
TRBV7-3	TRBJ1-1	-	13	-	CASSPTRYTEAFF	TGTGCCAGCAGTCCTACCCGGTACACTGAAGCTTTCTTT
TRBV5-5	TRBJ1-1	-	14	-	CASSLLGRNTEAFF	TGTGCCAGCAGCTTATTGGGCCGGAACACTGAAGCTTTCTTT
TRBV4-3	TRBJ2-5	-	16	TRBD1	CASSQGGQGGWGTQYF	TGCGCCAGCAGCCAAGGGGGACAGGGGGGATGGGGGACCCAGTACTTC
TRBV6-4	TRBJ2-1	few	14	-	CASRRDSDYNEQFF	TGTGCCAGCAGGCGGGACTCGGATTACAATGAGCAGTTCTTC
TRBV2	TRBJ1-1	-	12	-	CATKDYNTEAFF	TGTGCCACCAAGGACTACAACACTGAAGCTTTCTTT
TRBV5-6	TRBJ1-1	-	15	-	CASSLAPRGDTEAFF	TGTGCCAGCAGCTTGGCCCCCCGGGGGGACACTGAAGCTTTCTTT
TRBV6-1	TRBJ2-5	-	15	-	CASSPRNKLQETQYF	TGTGCCAGCAGTCCTAGGAACAAGCTCCAAGAGACCCAGTACTTC
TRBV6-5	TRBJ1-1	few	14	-	CASSKPGMNTEAFF	TGTGCCAGCAGTAAGCCGGGGATGAACACTGAAGCTTTCTTT
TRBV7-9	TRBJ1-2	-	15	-	CASSFWTALNYGYTF	TGTGCCAGCAGCTTCTGGACAGCCCTTAACTATGGCTACACCTTC
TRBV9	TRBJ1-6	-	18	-	CASSAYMGAGGGNSPLHF	TGTGCCAGCAGCGCTTATATGGGGGCGGGGGGAGGTAATTCACCCCTCCACTTT
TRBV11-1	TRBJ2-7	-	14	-	CASSPRDSSYEQYF	TGTGCCAGCAGCCCCCGGGACTCCTCCTACGAGCAGTACTTC
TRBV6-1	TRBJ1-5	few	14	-	CASSEARGNQPQHF	TGTGCCAGCAGTGAAGCGCGCGGAAATCAGCCCCAGCATTTT
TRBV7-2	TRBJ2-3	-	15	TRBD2	CASSLRTSKADTQYF	TGTGCCAGCAGCTTGAGGACTAGTAAGGCAGATACGCAGTATTTT
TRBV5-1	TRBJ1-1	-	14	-	CASSLALTGTEAFF	TGCGCCAGCAGCTTGGCTTTAACTGGTACTGAAGCTTTCTTT
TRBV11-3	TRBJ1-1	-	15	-	CASSLDQGINTEAFF	TGTGCCAGCAGCTTAGATCAGGGAATAAACACTGAAGCTTTCTTT
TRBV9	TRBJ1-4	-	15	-	CASSVTKGLGEKLFF	TGTGCCAGCAGCGTTACGAAGGGGTTGGGTGAAAAACTGTTTTTT